The next 17 T cell receptor beta chains were all read from a single sample in a study of OX40 agonist ivuxolimab in advanced cancers. Only in-frame clones appear in the TCRdb table, and some are missing; sequencing was by immunoSEQ multiplex PCR. The data hold tens of thousands of clones, with around 84% observed a single time. The specimen comprised CD4+ or CD8+ T cells sorted from blood, sampled in a trial of the OX40 agonist ivuxolimab. All receptors derive from an adult with an advanced solid tumor such as melanoma, head and neck, liver or kidney cancer.

This chain connects TRBV21-1 to TRBJ1-4. TRBV21-1 is described as a pseudogene. The CDR3 has 15 residues. This CDR3 reads CASSAPSPGAEKLFF. The CDR3, as DNA: TGTGCCAGCAGCGCCCCGTCTCCCGGTGCGGAAAAACTGTTTTTT.

The chain is built from TRBV15 and TRBJ2-3, with unresolved D. The CDR3 is 16 residues long. Trimming stripped 1 base from V and 3 bases from J, with 14 bases between. Germline V gives CDR1 LNHNV, CDR2 YYDKDF (reference sequence). The CDR3 nucleotides read TGTGCCACCAGCAGAGGACAAAGGTTAGGGACAGATACGCAGTATTTT. Protein sequence: CATSRGQRLGTDTQYF. Together with reference TRBV15 and TRBJ2-3, the CDR3 gives the full variable domain: DAMVIQNPRYQVTQFGKPVTLSCSQTLNHNVMYWYQQKSSQAPKLLFHYYDKDFNNEADTPDNFQSRRPNTSFCFLDIRSPGLGDTAMYLCATSRGQRLGTDTQYFGPGTRLTVL.

This chain joins TRBV15 and TRBJ1-5; 7 positions agree with TRBD1. J was trimmed by 1 base and V by 2 bases; bases with no gene match: 5. The germline V gene encodes CDR1 LNHNV and CDR2 YYDKDF (reference sequence). The CDR3 is 16 residues long. The CDR3 spells CATSRLYRGSNQPQHF. The DNA of the CDR3 is TGTGCCACCAGCAGACTTTACAGGGGAAGCAATCAGCCCCAGCATTTT.

The chain uses TRBV5-1 and TRBJ2-7; no firm D call. The V gene lost 0 bases and the J gene lost 4 bases, with 11 bases spanning the gap. From germline, CDR1 is SGHRS and CDR2 YFSETQ. The length of the CDR3 is 14 residues. CDR3 region: CASSLEVTRYEQYF. The DNA for the CDR3 is TGCGCCAGCAGCTTGGAGGTAACGCGGTACGAGCAGTACTTC.

The chain links TRBV7-9 to TRBJ2-7; no reliable D call. The CDR3 has 12 residues. V was trimmed by 6 bases and J by 0 bases, leaving 6 bases between them. Looked up from germline, CDR1 is SEHNR and CDR2 is FQNEAQ (reference sequence). CDR3 sequence (DNA): TGTGCCAGCAGTCCCAGCTCCTACGAGCAGTACTTC. Its protein is CASSPSSYEQYF.

The rearrangement joins TRBV6-6 to TRBJ2-1; 10 bases match TRBD1. The CDR3 consists of 16 residues. After removal of 6 bases from V and 2 bases from J, the junction contained 7 bases not matched to a gene. Looked up from germline, CDR1 is MNHNY and CDR2 is SVGAGI (reference sequence). The CDR3 loop reads CASRRLGQGAYNEQFF. CDR3 coding DNA: TGTGCCAGCAGAAGACTTGGACAGGGGGCCTACAATGAGCAGTTCTTC.

The chain combines TRBV19 with TRBJ2-1; 8 nucleotides align to TRBD2. Per germline, CDR1 LNHDA and CDR2 SQIVND (reference sequence). V lost 8 bases, J lost 9 bases, and 21 bases stayed unmatched. The length of the CDR3 is 17 residues. Here the CDR3 DNA reads TGTGCCAGTGGTCGCCAGTCTTCCGGGACTAGGCTTACTGAGCAGTTCTTC. Residues: CASGRQSSGTRLTEQFF.

V and J are TRBV19 and TRBJ1-1, with D perhaps TRBD1 (5 bases). CDR1 is LNHDA and CDR2 is SQIVND in the germline V gene (reference sequence). The CDR3 covers 13 residues. With 7 bases removed from V and 0 bases from J, the gap between germline ends came to 9 bases. The CDR3, as DNA: TGTGCCAGTAAGTGGGACCTGAACACTGAAGCTTTCTTT. Translated: CASKWDLNTEAFF.

V gene TRBV7-3 combines with J gene TRBJ2-3; TRBD2 matches 8 bases. Germline V lookup: CDR1 SGHTA, CDR2 FQGTGA. There are 14 residues in the CDR3. The V segment lost 5 bases and the J segment 5 bases; nucleotides outside the gene matches: 6. The CDR3 region is CASSPGTSRDTQYF. CDR3 in DNA: TGTGCCAGCAGCCCCGGGACTAGTAGAGATACGCAGTATTTT.

This clone was counted between two and nine times. CDR3 nucleotide sequence: TGTGCCAGCTCTACAGGGTCCACTGAAGCTTTCTTT. Encoded protein: CASSTGSTEAFF. This chain connects TRBV18 to TRBJ1-1, with D perhaps TRBD1 (6 bases). V dropped 6 bases and J dropped 4 bases, with 9 bases sitting between them. The CDR3 totals 12 residues. CDR1 and CDR2 from the germline V gene are KGHSH and LQKENI.

The chain carries TRBV10-3 and TRBJ2-2; maybe TRBD1 (7 bases). The germline V and J ends were trimmed by 7 bases and 3 bases, with 18 bases remaining between them. The germline CDR1 and CDR2 sequences are ENHRY and SYGVKD. This CDR3 contains 16 residues. This chain's CDR3 is CAINRQGGSDTGELFF. The CDR3 DNA is TGTGCCATCAACCGGCAGGGGGGTTCGGACACCGGGGAGCTGTTTTTT.

In regard to this clone: An end of the junction differs from the germline gene, which may be a read error. The rearrangement joins TRBV7-7 to TRBJ2-7, with D perhaps TRBD1 or TRBD2 (5 bases each). From germline, CDR1 is SSHAT and CDR2 FNYEAQ (reference sequence). The CDR3 spans 12 residues. The CDR3 loop is CASSLDGTEQYF. CDR3 in DNA: TGTGCTAGCAGTTTGGACGGGACCGAGCAGTACTTC.

V and J are TRBV5-1 and TRBJ2-7, with TRBD1 identical over 7 bases. The CDR3 totals 15 residues. Germline V gene data show CDR1 as SGHRS and CDR2 as YFSETQ. The V gene end was trimmed by 4 bases and the J gene end by 2 bases; junction bases not matched to a gene: 9. CDR3 loop: CASSGQDISPYEQYF. As DNA, the CDR3 is TGCGCCAGCAGCGGACAGGACATCAGCCCCTACGAGCAGTACTTC. Full variable domain (outside the CDR3, taken from reference TRBV5-1 and TRBJ2-7): KAGVTQTPRYLIKTRGQQVTLSCSPISGHRSVSWYQQTPGQGLQFLFEYFSETQRNKGNFPGRFSGRQFSNSRSEMNVSTLELGDSALYLCASSGQDISPYEQYFGPGTRLTVT.

The CDR3 loop reads CATSRSGTSGSSSADTQYF. In nucleotides, the CDR3 is TGTGCCACCAGCAGATCCGGGACTAGCGGGTCTTCCTCGGCAGATACGCAGTATTTT. V usage is TRBV15 and J usage is TRBJ2-3; 12 nucleotides agree with TRBD2. CDR3 length: 19 amino acids. CDR1 is LNHNV and CDR2 is YYDKDF in the germline V gene (reference sequence). The V and J ends lost 2 bases and 4 bases, in that order; junction bases with no gene match: 13.

The chain links TRBV28 to TRBJ2-4; D is ambiguous. With 2 bases removed from V and 0 bases from J, the gap between germline ends came to 17 bases. From germline, CDR1 is MDHEN and CDR2 SYDVKM. The CDR3 runs 18 residues. CDR3: CASSLRANLPIAKNIQYF. The DNA for the CDR3 is TGTGCCAGCAGTTTACGGGCTAACCTGCCGATAGCCAAAAACATTCAGTACTTC.

The chain employs TRBV11-3 and TRBJ2-3; D not certain. Between the trimmed V and J ends, which lost 4 bases and 6 bases, there was a span of 8 bases. The CDR3 extends over 12 amino acids. Germline-derived CDR1 and CDR2 are SGHNT and YENEEA. CDR3 coding DNA: TGTGCCAGCAGCTCGCTGGCGGATACGCAGTATTTT. Its translation is CASSSLADTQYF.

The rearrangement uses TRBV28 and TRBJ2-6; D may be TRBD1 (6 bases). Deletions cut 5 bases from V and 0 bases from J, with 17 bases between. Germline V CDR1 and CDR2: MDHEN, SYDVKM. CDR3 length equals 18 residues. The CDR3 sequence is CASSPRTETFSGANVLTF. The CDR3 DNA is TGTGCCAGCAGTCCACGGACAGAGACCTTCTCTGGGGCCAACGTCCTGACTTTC.